This is a list of T cell receptor beta chains from one sample in a study of cytomegalovirus exposure and HLA in healthy donors. TCRdb's table, derived via immunoSEQ multiplex PCR, lists solely in-frame clones and lacks some. The data show about 130,000 clones, 72% seen once. Material for sequencing was PBMCs. Receptors were obtained from a man aged 25-45 years in good health and CMV-seronegative. The CDR3 runs from the conserved cysteine through the conserved F or W. D genes are given only for firm matches. The size of a clone is reported for some rows only, either as once, few or many, or as a class for expanded clones.

j_gene | abundance | d_gene | v_gene | CDR3aa | CDR3nt
TRBJ1-6 | . | TRBD1 | TRBV18 | CASSPSRQGAGSPLHF | TGTGCCAGCTCACCCTCGAGACAGGGGGCTGGCTCACCCCTCCACTTT
TRBJ2-5 | . | TRBD2 | TRBV4-1 | CASSRTSGGSQETQYF | TGCGCCAGCAGCAGGACTAGCGGGGGCTCACAAGAGACCCAGTACTTC
TRBJ2-5 | . | . | TRBV9 | CASSVGLVQETQYF | TGTGCCAGCAGCGTAGGTCTAGTCCAAGAGACCCAGTACTTC
TRBJ2-7 | . | . | TRBV6-1 | CASSDTGTSYEQYF | TGTGCCAGCAGTGACACCGGGACAAGTTACGAGCAGTACTTC
TRBJ1-1 | . | . | TRBV10-3 | CAISESGRMNTEAFF | TGTGCCATCAGTGAGTCGGGCCGAATGAACACTGAAGCTTTCTTT
TRBJ1-1 | . | . | TRBV28 | CASRLGQSETEAFF | TGTGCCAGCAGGCTGGGACAATCGGAAACTGAAGCTTTCTTT
TRBJ1-6 | . | . | TRBV27 | CASSPSDGINSPLHF | TGTGCCAGCAGCCCATCGGACGGGATTAATTCACCCCTCCACTTT
TRBJ1-6 | . | TRBD1 | TRBV18 | CASSPNNRGRNSPLHF | TGTGCCAGCTCACCAAATAACAGGGGGCGGAATTCACCCCTCCACTTT
TRBJ2-2 | few | TRBD1 | TRBV27 | CASSFLDRVNTGELFF | TGTGCCAGCAGTTTCCTGGACAGGGTGAACACCGGGGAGCTGTTTTTT
TRBJ1-5 | once | TRBD1 | TRBV27 | CASSLMTGGGQPQHF | TGTGCCAGCAGCCTCATGACAGGGGGGGGTCAGCCCCAGCATTTT
TRBJ2-5 | once | . | TRBV5-1 | CASSTTGQFQETQYF | TGCGCCAGCAGCACCACTGGACAGTTTCAAGAGACCCAGTACTTC
TRBJ2-5 | . | . | TRBV19 | CASSIGTSSQETQYF | TGTGCCAGTAGTATAGGGACAAGTAGCCAAGAGACCCAGTACTTC
TRBJ1-1 | . | TRBD1 | TRBV28 | CASIGPPGQGAPEAFF | TGTGCCAGCATCGGCCCCCCGGGACAGGGGGCACCCGAAGCTTTCTTT
TRBJ1-5 | . | TRBD1 | TRBV7-9 | CASSLTGTGTSYSNQPQHF | TGTGCCAGCAGCTTAACCGGGACAGGCACAAGTTATAGCAATCAGCCCCAGCATTTT
TRBJ2-7 | . | TRBD2 | TRBV5-1 | CASSFNPGGIDEQYF | TGCGCCAGCAGCTTCAATCCGGGAGGGATCGACGAGCAGTACTTC
TRBJ1-2 | . | . | TRBV30 | CALQANLYGYTF | TGTGCCTTACAGGCGAACCTCTATGGCTACACCTTC
TRBJ1-5 | once | TRBD1 | TRBV19 | CASTTLTGGLNQPQHF | TGTGCCAGTACTACCCTCACAGGGGGCCTCAATCAGCCCCAGCATTTT
TRBJ1-1 | . | . | TRBV5-5 | CASSWGHPNTEAFF | TGTGCCAGCAGCTGGGGACACCCGAACACTGAAGCTTTCTTT
TRBJ2-1 | . | TRBD1 | TRBV7-8 | CASSTGRAGDRYYNEQFF | TGTGCCAGCAGCACCGGTCGGGCCGGGGACAGGTACTACAATGAGCAGTTCTTC
TRBJ2-1 | . | . | TRBV29-1 | CSVAGTPIQEQFF | TGCAGCGTCGCCGGGACACCGATCCAAGAGCAGTTCTTC
TRBJ2-5 | . | . | TRBV2 | CASSDENRDTRAQYF | TGTGCCAGCAGTGATGAAAACCGGGACACCCGGGCTCAGTACTTC
TRBJ2-7 | . | . | TRBV2 | CASSEALRGSYEQYF | TGTGCCAGCAGTGAAGCCCTCCGGGGCTCCTACGAGCAGTACTTC
TRBJ1-6 | once | . | TRBV14 | CASSQYRDNNSPLHF | TGTGCCAGCAGCCAATACAGGGATAATAATTCACCCCTCCACTTT
TRBJ1-5 | once | . | TRBV13 | CASSLEQGNQPQHF | TGTGCCAGCAGCTTAGAACAGGGCAATCAGCCCCAGCATTTT
TRBJ1-5 | . | TRBD1 | TRBV7-2 | CASSKQGGNQPQHF | TGTGCCAGCAGCAAACAGGGGGGCAATCAGCCCCAGCATTTT
TRBJ1-6 | . | . | TRBV19 | CASSDFGLGAGYSYNSPLHF | TGTGCCAGTTCCGATTTTGGGCTTGGGGCAGGGTACTCCTATAATTCACCCCTCCACTTT
TRBJ2-7 | . | . | TRBV2 | CASSEALGRAVQYF | TGTGCCAGCAGTGAAGCGTTAGGGCGGGCGGTGCAGTACTTC
TRBJ1-3 | . | . | TRBV30 | CAWSARQYSGNTIYF | TGTGCCTGGAGTGCCCGACAGTACTCTGGAAACACCATATATTTT
TRBJ2-1 | . | . | TRBV19 | CASSPMTGTATQQFF | TGTGCCAGTAGCCCAATGACAGGCACAGCAACTCAGCAGTTCTTC
TRBJ2-5 | . | . | TRBV5-1 | CASSLGGEETQYF | TGCGCCAGCAGCTTGGGCGGGGAGGAGACCCAGTACTTC
TRBJ1-5 | few | . | TRBV19 | CASSQTFQPQHF | TGTGCCAGTAGTCAGACATTTCAGCCCCAGCATTTT
TRBJ1-6 | . | TRBD1 | TRBV7-8 | CASSLGGQQSPLHF | TGTGCCAGCAGCTTAGGGGGACAGCAATCACCCCTCCACTTT
TRBJ2-5 | once | TRBD2 | TRBV6-6 | CASSGSGVLETQYF | TGTGCCAGCTCGGGGAGCGGGGTTTTGGAGACCCAGTACTTC
TRBJ1-5 | . | . | TRBV2 | CASSEVSSNQPQHF | TGTGCCAGCAGTGAAGTAAGCAGCAATCAGCCCCAGCATTTT
TRBJ1-1 | few | TRBD1 | TRBV5-1 | CASRGQGEVYMNTEAFF | TGCGCCAGCAGGGGACAGGGCGAAGTTTACATGAACACTGAAGCTTTCTTT
TRBJ2-1 | . | . | TRBV30 | CASRRRGTYNEQFF | TGTGCCTCCCGGCGCAGGGGCACATACAATGAGCAGTTCTTC
TRBJ2-5 | . | TRBD2 | TRBV5-1 | CASSLGRVKTQYF | TGCGCCAGCAGCCTAGGGAGGGTAAAGACCCAGTACTTC
TRBJ2-7 | . | . | TRBV5-4 | CASSSWYEGYEQYF | TGTGCCAGCAGCTCATGGTATGAGGGTTACGAGCAGTACTTC
TRBJ1-1 | . | . | TRBV10-3 | CAISGYRANTEAFF | TGTGCCATCAGTGGGTACAGGGCGAACACTGAAGCTTTCTTT
TRBJ1-2 | few | . | TRBV4-2 | CASSRSESLGGYGYTF | TGTGCCAGCAGCCGCAGTGAGTCATTAGGGGGCTATGGCTACACCTTC
TRBJ1-5 | . | . | TRBV19 | CASTRQPGVGQPQHF | TGTGCCAGTACCAGACAGCCAGGGGTAGGTCAGCCCCAGCATTTT
TRBJ2-3 | . | TRBD2 | TRBV9 | CASGGTSGGASDTQYF | TGTGCCAGCGGGGGGACTAGCGGGGGGGCATCCGATACGCAGTATTTT
TRBJ2-7 | . | . | TRBV6-1 | CASSEGGPFDQYF | TGTGCCAGCAGTGAGGGGGGGCCCTTCGATCAGTACTTC
TRBJ2-7 | few | . | TRBV5-1 | CASSRKRDSRSYEQYF | TGCGCCAGCAGCCGCAAACGGGACTCCAGATCCTACGAGCAGTACTTC
TRBJ2-5 | few | . | TRBV30 | CAWRYGVSGGLAQYF | TGTGCCTGGAGGTACGGTGTCTCCGGAGGGCTCGCCCAGTACTTC
TRBJ1-1 | . | . | TRBV2 | CASSEYGDTEAFF | TGTGCCAGCAGTGAATACGGGGACACTGAAGCTTTCTTT
TRBJ2-7 | . | . | TRBV27 | CASSLDRFMYEQYF | TGTGCCAGCAGTTTAGACAGGTTTATGTACGAGCAGTACTTC
TRBJ2-2 | . | TRBD2 | TRBV7-6 | CASSLVIRAGDFGELFF | TGTGCCAGCAGCTTAGTGATCCGGGCGGGGGACTTTGGGGAGCTGTTTTTT
TRBJ2-4 | . | TRBD1 | TRBV9 | CASSARDREAKNIQYF | TGTGCCAGCAGCGCTCGGGACAGGGAAGCCAAAAACATTCAGTACTTC
TRBJ2-7 | . | . | TRBV6-5 | CASSTQVGDYEQYF | TGTGCCAGCAGTACACAGGTGGGCGACTACGAGCAGTACTTC
TRBJ2-5 | . | . | TRBV7-2 | CASSTFGQRQETQYF | TGTGCCAGCAGCACATTTGGACAGAGGCAAGAGACCCAGTACTTC
TRBJ1-3 | . | . | TRBV7-9 | CASSFRSAGNTIYF | TGTGCCAGCAGCTTCCGGAGTGCTGGAAACACCATATATTTT
TRBJ2-1 | . | . | TRBV7-9 | CASSLSVYRNEQFF | TGTGCCAGCAGCTTATCGGTGTATCGGAATGAGCAGTTCTTC
TRBJ2-5 | . | . | TRBV7-3 | CASSLMAGQETQYF | TGTGCCAGCAGCTTAATGGCGGGACAAGAGACCCAGTACTTC